Below, 14 T cell receptor beta chains from the same sample are listed, as sequenced in a study of shared T cell receptors in the human thymus. Some clones are missing from TCRdb's copy, which holds only in-frame ones; the method was immunoSEQ multiplex PCR. The sample has approximately 490,000 clones; 75% to 85% are singletons. The same data also contributed to another study, on human thymus T cells.

What was sequenced was thymocytes. All receptors come from a boy in the first two years of life with a congenital heart defect.

The rearrangement joins TRBV6-1 to TRBJ2-7; 8 nucleotides match TRBD1. The germline CDR1 and CDR2 sequences are MNHNS and SASEGT. CDR3 length equals 13 residues. V trimming: 8 bases; J trimming: 3 bases; junction bases outside the gene matches: 6. Here the CDR3 DNA reads TGTGCCAGCTCCAGGGGGCAAGACTACGAGCAGTACTTC. Encoded protein: CASSRGQDYEQYF.

V and J are TRBV4-2 and TRBJ2-1, with 12 bases identical to TRBD2. Germline CDR1 is LGHNA and CDR2 is YNFKEQ. Trimming removed 0 bases from V and 7 bases from J; junction bases left unmatched: 16. The CDR3 is 20 amino acids. CDR3 coding DNA: TGTGCCAGCAGCCAAGATAGGGCTAGCGGGAGGGCATCCACTACAAATGAGCAGTTCTTC. Translation: CASSQDRASGRASTTNEQFF.

This clone showed up just a few times. J is TRBJ2-7 and V is TRBV6-1; 7 bases agree with TRBD1. The CDR3 loop spans 13 amino acids. CDR1 is MNHNS, CDR2 SASEGT, per germline. The ends lost 10 bases at V and 6 bases at J; junction bases unmatched: 12. CDR3 sequence reads: CATTKAGGSEQYF. The CDR3 bases are TGTGCCACAACAAAGGCAGGGGGATCCGAGCAGTACTTC.

This chain joins TRBV30 and TRBJ2-1; 11 bases match TRBD2. CDR1 and CDR2 from the germline V gene are GTSNPN and SVGIG (reference sequence). The CDR3 spans 15 residues. The junction had 8 bases not matched to a gene; V was cut back by 1 base and J by 9 bases. The CDR3 coding sequence is TGTGCCTGGAGTGCCGGTAGCGGGAGGGGGGGTGAGCAGTTCTTC. Translated: CAWSAGSGRGGEQFF.

This sequence joins TRBV4-3 and TRBJ2-3; unclear D gene. The ends were cut back, 4 bases at V and 2 bases at J, with 7 bases in the middle. The CDR3 runs to 13 residues. Looked up from germline, CDR1 is LGHNA and CDR2 is YSLEER. CDR3 bases: TGCGCCAGCAGCCTGACTTCCACAGATACGCAGTATTTT. Amino acids: CASSLTSTDTQYF.

The chain combines TRBV27 with TRBJ2-7; 10 bases are a match to TRBD1. There are 15 residues in the CDR3. Germline V CDR1 and CDR2: MNHEY, SMNVEV (reference sequence). The V segment lost 3 bases and the J segment 3 bases; nucleotides outside the gene matches: 5. The CDR3 DNA reads TGTGCCAGCAGTTTCCGGGACAGGGGACTCTACGAGCAGTACTTC. Translating gives CASSFRDRGLYEQYF.

The chain carries TRBV5-7 and TRBJ2-7; TRBD2 matches 7 bases. TRBV5-7 counts as an open reading frame of uncertain function. The trim removed 2 bases at V and 2 bases at J, leaving 16 bases unmatched. This CDR3 region has 18 residues. As DNA, the CDR3 is TGTGCCAGCAGCTTTGGCTTTGAGGGGCGGGAGAGTACCTACGAGCAGTACTTC. Amino acid sequence: CASSFGFEGRESTYEQYF.

V usage is TRBV19 and J usage is TRBJ1-5; weak D call: TRBD1 (6 bases). V lost 1 base to trimming and J lost 5 bases, with 9 bases between them. Germline V gene data show CDR1 as LNHDA and CDR2 as SQIVND (reference sequence). CDR3 size: 14 residues. The CDR3 protein is CASSIGEGDQPQHF. The CDR3 nucleotides read TGTGCCAGTAGTATAGGTGAGGGGGATCAGCCCCAGCATTTT.

The V call is TRBV27, the J call TRBJ2-7; 13 bases align to TRBD2. Germline values: CDR1 MNHEY, CDR2 SMNVEV (reference sequence). V shed 5 bases and J 10 bases; nucleotides not matched to a gene: 11. The CDR3 runs 15 residues. The CDR3 coding sequence is TGTGCCAGCAGTACCCCCGGACTAGCGGGAGCCGGACAGTACTTC. This translates into CASSTPGLAGAGQYF.

The chain combines TRBV6-6 with TRBJ1-2, with 12 positions matching TRBD1. Trimming at V came to 6 bases and at J to 5 bases, leaving 7 bases not matched to a gene. In germline, CDR1 is MNHNY, CDR2 SVGAGI (reference sequence). CDR3 length: 15 residues. The CDR3 reads CASSIPGQGAYGYTF. CDR3 coding DNA: TGTGCCAGCAGCATACCGGGACAGGGGGCTTATGGCTACACCTTC.

The rearrangement uses TRBV12-5 and TRBJ2-3; 8 bases map to TRBD2. V shed 2 bases, J shed 2 bases, and the junction held 6 bases outside the gene matches. Germline loops: CDR1 LGHNT, CDR2 FRNRAP. This CDR3 region has 16 residues. The CDR3 loop is CASGLRASGSTDTQYF. DNA for the CDR3: TGTGCTAGTGGTTTGCGTGCTAGCGGGTCCACAGATACGCAGTATTTT.

The chain has TRBV27 and TRBJ2-3; 11 nucleotides line up with TRBD2. The CDR3 spans 15 residues. The J segment lost 4 bases and the V segment lost 7 bases, leaving 7 bases of the junction unmatched. Per germline, CDR1 MNHEY and CDR2 SMNVEV (reference sequence). For the CDR3, the DNA is TGTGCCAGCACCTTAGCGGGAGGGTCCCCAGATACGCAGTATTTT. This translates into CASTLAGGSPDTQYF.

J is TRBJ2-7 and V is TRBV7-2; TRBD1 agrees at 9 bases. Per germline, CDR1 SGHTA and CDR2 FQGNSA. The CDR3 loop spans 17 amino acids. Losses at the gene ends were 5 bases for V and 2 bases for J; bases not matched to a gene: 13. The CDR3 sequence: CASSLRGPGQGTYEQYF. As DNA, the CDR3 is TGTGCCAGCAGCCTCCGGGGGCCGGGACAGGGCACCTACGAGCAGTACTTC.

V usage is TRBV7-9 and J usage is TRBJ2-5, with a tentative D call TRBD2 (5 bases). The V end lost 5 bases, the J end lost 2 bases, and 12 bases lay between the germline ends. In germline, CDR1 is SEHNR, CDR2 FQNEAQ (reference sequence). The CDR3 runs 14 residues. CDR3 residues: CASSGYGVQETQYF. The DNA for the CDR3 is TGTGCCAGCAGCGGATACGGGGTACAAGAGACCCAGTACTTC.